This is a list of T cell receptor beta chains from one sample in a study of T cells in Graves' hyperthyroidism and ophthalmopathy. TCRdb independently ran MiXCR on the multiplex PCR reads; one entry per CDR3 protein. The table lists about 640,000 distinct CDR3 sequences, less than 25% of them singletons. The sequenced sample was blood. These TCRs come from a young man with Graves' ophthalmopathy. The CDR3 runs from the conserved cysteine through the conserved F or W. D genes are given only for firm matches. For some rows the clone size is stated as once, few or many, or as a class when expanded; others skip it.

v_call	clone_size	d_call	j_call	cdr3_aa	cdr3_nt
TRBV28	few	NA	TRBJ1-4	CASSLFGTTNEKLFF	TGTGCCAGCAGTTTATTCGGGACAACTAATGAAAAACTGTTTTTT
TRBV10-3	NA	NA	TRBJ1-2	CASSPSPARGYGYTF	TGTGCCAGCAGCCCTTCTCCCGCCAGGGGCTATGGCTACACCTTC
TRBV7-2	few	TRBD2	TRBJ2-3	CASSSYGLAGGTQYF	TGTGCCAGCAGCTCTTACGGACTAGCGGGTGGCACGCAGTATTTT
TRBV14	few	NA	TRBJ2-1	CASSQIAAGSRYNEQFF	TGTGCCAGCAGCCAAATAGCGGCGGGCAGCCGATACAATGAGCAGTTCTTC
TRBV5-1	NA	NA	TRBJ2-7	CASSLAQGFYEQYF	TGCGCCAGCAGCTTGGCCCAGGGATTCTACGAGCAGTACTTC
TRBV4-1	NA	TRBD1	TRBJ1-5	CASSQGTGGWNQPQHF	TGCGCCAGCAGCCAAGGGACAGGGGGCTGGAATCAGCCCCAGCATTTT
TRBV12-5	few	NA	TRBJ1-2	CASGWDWTDYGYTF	TGTGCTAGTGGTTGGGACTGGACAGACTATGGCTACACCTTC
TRBV14	few	NA	TRBJ1-5	CASSRVGGRLNQPQHF	TGTGCCAGCAGCCGCGTCGGGGGCCGCCTGAATCAGCCCCAGCATTTT
TRBV27	NA	TRBD2	TRBJ2-3	CASSLSTSGFTDTQYF	TGTGCCAGCAGTTTATCTACTAGCGGGTTCACAGATACGCAGTATTTT
TRBV9	few	TRBD2	TRBJ2-3	CASSVSSSGGTDTQYF	TGTGCCAGCAGCGTATCGTCTAGCGGGGGCACAGATACGCAGTATTTT
TRBV6-1	few	TRBD1	TRBJ2-3	CASSASGTGVTDTQYF	TGTGCCAGCAGTGCGTCCGGGACAGGGGTCACAGATACGCAGTATTTT
TRBV7-9	NA	TRBD1	TRBJ1-6	CASSLSGTANSPLHF	TGTGCCAGCAGCTTGTCCGGGACAGCTAATTCACCCCTCCACTTT
TRBV15	few	TRBD1	TRBJ1-1	CATSKGTDTEAFF	TGTGCCACCAGCAAGGGGACAGACACTGAAGCTTTCTTT
TRBV2	many	NA	TRBJ2-2	CASSAERIRTGELFF	TGTGCCAGCAGTGCGGAGCGGATCCGCACCGGGGAGCTGTTTTTT
TRBV30	many	TRBD1	TRBJ1-1	CAWSVPSWTGGVTEAFF	TGTGCCTGGAGTGTACCCTCCTGGACAGGGGGAGTCACTGAAGCTTTCTTT
TRBV2	many	NA	TRBJ1-1	CASSGRQMNTEAFF	TGTGCCAGCAGTGGGAGACAGATGAACACTGAAGCTTTCTTT
TRBV7-8	few	TRBD2	TRBJ2-4	CASSLFAGARDIQYF	TGTGCCAGCAGCTTATTTGCGGGAGCCCGGGACATTCAGTACTTC
TRBV11-2	many	NA	TRBJ1-1	CASSHGTLNTEAFF	TGTGCCAGCAGCCATGGGACACTGAACACTGAAGCTTTCTTT
TRBV10-1	few	NA	TRBJ1-1	CASSESLGRPEAFF	TGCGCCAGCAGTGAGTCACTAGGGAGACCTGAAGCTTTCTTT
TRBV7-2	few	NA	TRBJ2-3	CASRREPPDTQYF	TGTGCCAGCAGGAGGGAGCCCCCCGATACGCAGTATTTT
TRBV7-2	few	TRBD1	TRBJ2-7	CASTRGQGAPEQYF	TGTGCCAGCACCCGGGGACAGGGGGCGCCCGAGCAGTACTTC
TRBV5-1	few	TRBD2	TRBJ2-1	CASSFGLAGGYNEQFF	TGCGCCAGCAGCTTCGGACTAGCGGGAGGGTACAATGAGCAGTTCTTC
TRBV3-1	NA	TRBD2	TRBJ2-3	CASSPTSGRVDTQYF	TGTGCCAGCAGCCCGACTAGCGGGAGGGTGGACACGCAGTATTTT
TRBV19	NA	NA	TRBJ1-4	CASSIVGRAHEKLFF	TGTGCCAGTAGTATAGTGGGACGGGCTCATGAAAAACTGTTTTTT
TRBV28	many	TRBD2	TRBJ2-5	CASNRASGRIKTQYF	TGTGCCAGCAACCGGGCTAGCGGGAGGATAAAGACCCAGTACTTC
TRBV4-1	NA	TRBD2	TRBJ2-1	CASSQDASGEKFF	TGCGCCAGCAGCCAAGATGCGAGCGGGGAAAAGTTCTTC
TRBV4-3	NA	TRBD2	TRBJ2-7	CASSQGTSGRTYEQYF	TGCGCCAGCAGCCAAGGGACTAGCGGGAGAACCTACGAGCAGTACTTC
TRBV7-2	NA	NA	TRBJ1-2	CASSLAEARQANYGYTF	TGTGCCAGCAGCTTAGCGGAAGCCCGGCAAGCTAACTATGGCTACACCTTC
TRBV4-2	NA	NA	TRBJ2-3	CASSLTGVLGDTQYF	TGTGCCAGCAGCCTAACGGGAGTTTTAGGAGATACGCAGTATTTT
TRBV28	many	NA	TRBJ2-7	CASSFGGSNSYEQYF	TGTGCCAGCAGTTTTGGGGGGTCGAACTCCTACGAGCAGTACTTC
TRBV24-1	once	TRBD2	TRBJ2-3	CASSSLWGGRATDTQYF	TGTGCCAGCAGCTCCTTATGGGGCGGGAGGGCCACAGATACGCAGTATTTT
TRBV14	few	NA	TRBJ1-2	CASSQGFQGRGYTF	TGTGCCAGCAGCCAAGGATTCCAGGGGAGAGGCTACACCTTC
TRBV29-1	few	NA	TRBJ1-1	CSAGVLNTEAFF	TGCAGCGCTGGGGTGCTTAACACTGAAGCTTTCTTT
TRBV15	few	NA	TRBJ1-2	CATSVGESGYTF	TGTGCCACCAGCGTAGGAGAGAGCGGCTACACCTTC
TRBV6-1	NA	NA	TRBJ2-1	CASSDSPRVNEQFF	TGTGCCAGTTCCGACAGCCCGAGGGTGAATGAGCAGTTCTTC
TRBV4-1	few	NA	TRBJ2-1	CASSQVVDEQFF	TGCGCCAGCAGCCAAGTGGTGGATGAGCAGTTCTTC
TRBV2	few	NA	TRBJ2-5	CASGGWGVETQYF	TGTGCCAGCGGGGGGTGGGGTGTAGAGACCCAGTACTTC
TRBV5-1	few	NA	TRBJ1-4	CASSLDTGITNEKLFF	TGCGCCAGCAGCTTGGATACGGGGATAACTAATGAAAAACTGTTTTTT
TRBV20-1	once	NA	TRBJ2-1	CSASLASYNEQFF	TGCAGTGCTAGTTTGGCTTCCTACAATGAGCAGTTCTTC
TRBV12-3/TRBV12-4	NA	TRBD1	TRBJ2-3	CASSHRQGTADTQYF	TGTGCCAGCAGTCATAGACAGGGGACCGCAGATACGCAGTATTTT
TRBV2	once	NA	TRBJ2-6	CASELGSGANVLTF	TGTGCCAGCGAATTGGGATCTGGGGCCAACGTCCTGACTTTC
TRBV2	many	NA	TRBJ2-5	CASSAASRETQYF	TGTGCCAGCAGTGCGGCTAGCCGGGAGACCCAGTACTTC
TRBV14	few	NA	TRBJ2-7	CASSSGAPWRVGSEQYF	TGTGCCAGCAGCAGTGGGGCGCCCTGGAGGGTCGGGAGCGAGCAGTACTTC
TRBV28	many	NA	TRBJ2-7	CASGGGRYEQYF	TGTGCCAGCGGGGGCGGGAGATACGAGCAGTACTTC
TRBV5-1	many	NA	TRBJ1-1	CASSFRGGAEAFF	TGCGCCAGCAGCTTTAGAGGAGGAGCTGAAGCTTTCTTT
TRBV6-1	NA	NA	TRBJ2-7	CASTEMDSSYEQYF	TGTGCCAGCACCGAGATGGACAGCTCCTACGAGCAGTACTTC
TRBV5-1	few	NA	TRBJ2-4	CASSQRESLAKNIQYF	TGCGCCAGCAGCCAGAGAGAATCCCTAGCCAAAAACATTCAGTACTTC
TRBV6-2/TRBV6-3	NA	TRBD2	TRBJ2-3	CASSFPAGARYF	TGTGCCAGCAGTTTCCCAGCGGGAGCACGGTATTTT
TRBV10-3	few	NA	TRBJ1-1	CAISDLYTEAFF	TGTGCCATCAGTGATCTTTACACTGAAGCTTTCTTT
TRBV7-9	many	NA	TRBJ2-7	CASSFRGNEQYF	TGTGCCAGCAGCTTTCGGGGGAACGAGCAGTACTTC
TRBV7-9	many	NA	TRBJ2-7	CASSDPGGSYEQYF	TGTGCCAGCAGCGACCCCGGGGGTTCCTACGAGCAGTACTTC
TRBV12-3/TRBV12-4	NA	TRBD1	TRBJ1-5	CASSLVGTGGNQPQHF	TGTGCCAGCAGTTTGGTAGGGACAGGGGGCAATCAGCCCCAGCATTTT
TRBV4-1	few	NA	TRBJ2-1	CASSQEGRASSYNEQFF	TGCGCCAGCAGCCAAGAGGGTCGGGCGAGCTCCTACAATGAGCAGTTCTTC
TRBV10-3	few	TRBD2	TRBJ2-7	CAISESTSGPPAQYF	TGTGCCATCAGTGAGTCGACTAGCGGGCCTCCGGCGCAGTACTTC
TRBV10-3	NA	TRBD2	TRBJ2-2	CAISPTSGINTGELFF	TGTGCCATCAGCCCAACTAGCGGGATAAACACCGGGGAGCTGTTTTTT
TRBV5-1	few	TRBD2	TRBJ2-7	CASSPTAGAYEQYF	TGCGCCAGCAGCCCAACAGCGGGGGCCTACGAGCAGTACTTC
TRBV2	many	TRBD2	TRBJ2-1	CASSLAGGGNYNEQFF	TGTGCCAGCAGTCTAGCGGGAGGGGGGAATTACAATGAGCAGTTCTTC
TRBV27	many	NA	TRBJ1-1	CASSFTRFRGAGAEAFF	TGTGCCAGCAGTTTTACCAGGTTTAGGGGGGCTGGGGCTGAAGCTTTCTTT
TRBV20-1	few	TRBD1	TRBJ2-7	CSAAPGTGGEQYF	TGCAGTGCTGCGCCCGGGACAGGGGGCGAGCAGTACTTC
TRBV11-2	few	NA	TRBJ2-1	CASSPRDLPYNEQFF	TGTGCCAGCAGCCCCCGGGACTTGCCATACAATGAGCAGTTCTTC